A single sample gave rise to the 18 T cell receptor beta chains below, sequenced in a study of cytomegalovirus exposure and HLA in healthy donors. PCR employed 60 Vbeta and 13 Jbeta primers. Sequencing used immunoSEQ multiplex PCR; TCRdb keeps in-frame clones, though not all of them. The table includes under 200,000 clones, more than 75% detected once. Source material: PBMCs. These receptors came from a woman in her late teens or twenties in good health and CMV-seronegative.

The genes are TRBV6-1 and TRBJ1-1; D is undetermined. This CDR3 has 15 amino acids. In germline, CDR1 is MNHNS, CDR2 SASEGT. V was cut by 5 bases and J by 0 bases, with 13 bases left in between. This chain's CDR3 is CASSLRGSMNTEAFF. The CDR3 coding sequence is TGTGCCAGCAGTCTCCGGGGTTCAATGAACACTGAAGCTTTCTTT.

The chain joins TRBV18 to TRBJ1-2; D unresolved. CDR3 length: 13 amino acids. V was cut by 3 bases and J by 6 bases, with 11 bases left in between. Germline V CDR1 and CDR2: KGHSH, LQKENI. CDR3 nucleotides: TGTGCCAGCTCACCGGCGGGAGGTCATGGCTACACCTTC. It codes for CASSPAGGHGYTF. Variable domain in full (rest from reference TRBV18 and TRBJ1-2): NAGVMQNPRHLVRRRGQEARLRCSPMKGHSHVYWYRQLPEEGLKFMVYLQKENIIDESGMPKERFSAEFPKEGPSILRIQQVVRGDSAAYFCASSPAGGHGYTFGSGTRLTVV.

This clone has just a few counts. This sequence joins TRBV11-2 and TRBJ2-7, with a tentative D call TRBD1 (6 bases). Germline CDR1 and CDR2: SGHAT and FQNNGV. The germline V and J ends were trimmed by 1 base and 3 bases, with 13 bases remaining between them. This CDR3 comprises 15 residues. CDR3 bases: TGTGCCAGCAGCTTAGTATCACAGGGCTTCTACGAGCAGTACTTC. Translating gives CASSLVSQGFYEQYF. The full variable domain, rest sourced from reference TRBV11-2 and TRBJ2-7, is EAGVAQSPRYKIIEKRQSVAFWCNPISGHATLYWYQQILGQGPKLLIQFQNNGVVDDSQLPKDRFSAERLKGVDSTLKIQPAKLEDSAVYLCASSLVSQGFYEQYFGPGTRLTVT.

CDR3: CASSLPLRNTEAFF. CDR3 DNA sequence: TGTGCCAGCAGTTTGCCGCTCAGGAACACTGAAGCTTTCTTT. J is TRBJ1-1 and V is TRBV28; D call uncertain. The length of the CDR3 is 14 residues. Germline loops: CDR1 MDHEN, CDR2 SYDVKM. V was pared by 3 bases and J by 1 base, with 9 bases between.

This clone was picked up a small number of times. The V and J genes are TRBV6-1 and TRBJ1-5; TRBD1 agrees at 7 bases. In germline, CDR1 is MNHNS, CDR2 SASEGT. V gave up 5 bases and J gave up 7 bases; unmatched junction bases: 5. This CDR3 is 13 amino acids long. The CDR3 protein is CASSRQGGQPQHF. The CDR3 DNA is TGTGCCAGCAGTAGACAGGGCGGGCAGCCCCAGCATTTT.

In DNA, the CDR3 is TGTGCCAGCAGCCAAACCCTTAGCGGGAGAGGCGACACCGGGGAGCTGTTTTTT. Protein: CASSQTLSGRGDTGELFF. The V call is TRBV4-2, the J call TRBJ2-2, with 9 bases fitting TRBD2. Trimming removed 2 bases from V and 3 bases from J; junction bases left unmatched: 10. Germline values: CDR1 LGHNA, CDR2 YNFKEQ. This CDR3 contains 18 residues.

The chain is built from TRBV18 and TRBJ2-2; D perhaps matches TRBD1 (6 bases). V was pared by 3 bases and J by 3 bases, with 8 bases between. The germline V gene has CDR1 KGHSH and CDR2 LQKENI. CDR3 length equals 14 residues. Here the CDR3 reads CASSPQGYTGELFF. The CDR3 DNA reads TGTGCCAGCTCACCTCAGGGGTACACCGGGGAGCTGTTTTTT.

The rearrangement links TRBV7-9 to TRBJ2-3; the D gene is possibly TRBD2 (7 bases). V was cut by 3 bases and J by 5 bases, with 12 bases left in between. This CDR3 has 14 residues. Germline CDR1 reads SEHNR; CDR2 reads FQNEAQ (reference sequence). CDR3 in DNA: TGTGCCAGCAGCTTGGCGGGGGCCGTAGATACGCAGTATTTT. This gives the protein CASSLAGAVDTQYF.

The chain carries TRBV7-8 and TRBJ2-1; 8 nucleotides align to TRBD2. Germline-derived CDR1 and CDR2 are SGHVS and FQNEAQ. With 4 bases clipped from V and 5 bases from J, the junction kept 10 bases outside the gene matches. The CDR3 spans 16 residues. The CDR3 DNA reads as TGTGCCAGCAGCTCAGCCGGGGTAGCGGGACACAATGAGCAGTTCTTC. Translating gives CASSSAGVAGHNEQFF.

The gene calls are TRBV4-1 and TRBJ2-5; 11 nucleotides line up with TRBD1. Losses at the gene ends were 0 bases for V and 5 bases for J; bases not matched to a gene: 5. The CDR3 totals 16 residues. Looked up from germline, CDR1 is MGHRA and CDR2 is YSYEKL. CDR3 residues: CASSQDGQGALETQYF. The CDR3 bases are TGCGCCAGCAGCCAAGATGGACAGGGGGCGTTGGAGACCCAGTACTTC.

Concerning this clone itself: In this CDR3 the conserved last residue, phenylalanine or tryptophan, is missing, so a read error is likely. The gene calls are TRBV28 and TRBJ1-1; TRBD1 is a possible D gene (6 bases). This CDR3 comprises 15 residues. The germline V and J ends were trimmed by 3 bases and 1 base, with 12 bases remaining between them. Germline lookup yields CDR1 MDHEN and CDR2 SYDVKM. DNA of the CDR3: TGTGCCAGCAGTTTCCCCGGGACACCGAACACTGAAGCTTTCTCT. Translating gives CASSFPGTPNTEAFS.

The chain recombines TRBV9 with TRBJ1-2; D call uncertain. Germline CDR1 is SGDLS and CDR2 is YYNGEE. The CDR3 is made up of 13 amino acids. V lost 3 bases and J 1 base, leaving 7 bases between the germline ends. The CDR3 loop reads CASSGTFNYGYTF. DNA for the CDR3: TGTGCCAGCAGCGGGACTTTTAACTATGGCTACACCTTC.

The CDR3 reads CASSPQGLAKYEQYF. The CDR3 DNA is TGTGCCAGCAGCCCACAGGGACTAGCCAAATACGAGCAGTACTTC. The genes are TRBV9 and TRBJ2-7; TRBD2 aligns across 9 bases. The CDR3 loop spans 15 amino acids. Germline CDR1 reads SGDLS; CDR2 reads YYNGEE. Trimming at V came to 4 bases and at J to 4 bases, leaving 9 bases not matched to a gene.

The chain links TRBV11-1 to TRBJ1-2; 10 nucleotides line up with TRBD1. The CDR3 has 16 amino acids. Unmatched junction bases numbered 7, after V lost 3 bases and J lost 3 bases. Per germline, CDR1 SGHAT and CDR2 FQDESV (reference sequence). The CDR3 nucleotides read TGTGCCAGCAGCTTCGGAGACAGGGGGCTAGACTATGGCTACACCTTC. It is translated as CASSFGDRGLDYGYTF.

The CDR3 loop is CAIWASGANEQFF. CDR3 sequence (DNA): TGTGCCATCTGGGCTAGCGGAGCCAATGAGCAGTTCTTC. The chain employs TRBV10-3 and TRBJ2-1, with TRBD2 matching over 7 bases. Germline CDR1 and CDR2: ENHRY and SYGVKD. The CDR3 runs 13 residues. V shed 8 bases, J shed 6 bases, and the junction held 7 bases outside the gene matches.

V is TRBV7-9 and J is TRBJ2-7; D perhaps matches TRBD1 (6 bases). V lost 3 bases to trimming and J lost 11 bases, with 11 bases between them. The CDR3 length is 11 residues. Per the germline V gene, CDR1 is SEHNR and CDR2 is FQNEAQ (reference sequence). This chain's CDR3 is CASSFGQTEYF. The CDR3 DNA reads as TGTGCCAGCAGCTTCGGACAGACGGAGTACTTC.

This clone was found once. This rearrangement joins TRBV14 to TRBJ1-2; D might be TRBD1 (6 bases). CDR3 length equals 13 residues. Trimming stripped 1 base from V and 8 bases from J, with 11 bases between. Germline CDR1 SGHDN, CDR2 FVKESK. CDR3 protein: CASSQGGRRGYTF. The DNA for the CDR3 is TGTGCCAGCAGCCAAGGGGGGCGACGCGGCTACACCTTC.

The rearrangement uses TRBV6-1 and TRBJ1-5; 9 bases match TRBD1. V dropped 5 bases and J dropped 7; count of bases not matched to a gene: 9. CDR3 length: 15 residues. Germline V gene data show CDR1 as MNHNS and CDR2 as SASEGT. The CDR3 sequence is CASSSTGGGGQPQHF. The CDR3 bases are TGTGCCAGCAGTTCCACAGGGGGCGGAGGCCAGCCCCAGCATTTT.